Reported below is one T cell receptor (beta chain). Its antigen remains unknown. RNA totalling about 0.45 to 1 ug underwent reverse transcription with random hexamers. Amplification of TCR beta CDR3 spanned 54 Vbeta and 13 Jbeta via immunoSEQ multiplex PCR. TCRdb called the immunoSEQ multiplex PCR reads again in MiXCR, with one record for every CDR3 protein. The table has about 140,000 distinct CDR3 sequences, roughly 95% seen once. This sample stems from a study of CD8 T cells in Susac syndrome. General study findings and limits: Individuals included in the TCR sequencing and HLA analysis were acknowledged by the study to be relatively few in number.

The germline V gene encodes CDR1 SGHRS and CDR2 YFSETQ. The CDR3 extends over 14 amino acids. With 3 bases removed from V and 4 bases from J, the gap between germline ends came to 13 bases. Sequencing of TCR beta was performed on blood CD8+ and CD4+ T cells. The multiple sclerosis controls, all treatment-naive patients, had relapsing-remitting disease that was stable or active. V gene TRBV5-1 combines with J gene TRBJ2-5; D possibly corresponds to TRBD2 (6 bases). The sequencing sample was made of CD4+ T cells from PBMCs. The source is a human donor with multiple sclerosis. This chain's CDR3 is CASSYYLGGETQYF. Written as DNA, the CDR3 is TGCGCCAGCAGCTACTACCTCGGGGGAGAGACCCAGTACTTC.